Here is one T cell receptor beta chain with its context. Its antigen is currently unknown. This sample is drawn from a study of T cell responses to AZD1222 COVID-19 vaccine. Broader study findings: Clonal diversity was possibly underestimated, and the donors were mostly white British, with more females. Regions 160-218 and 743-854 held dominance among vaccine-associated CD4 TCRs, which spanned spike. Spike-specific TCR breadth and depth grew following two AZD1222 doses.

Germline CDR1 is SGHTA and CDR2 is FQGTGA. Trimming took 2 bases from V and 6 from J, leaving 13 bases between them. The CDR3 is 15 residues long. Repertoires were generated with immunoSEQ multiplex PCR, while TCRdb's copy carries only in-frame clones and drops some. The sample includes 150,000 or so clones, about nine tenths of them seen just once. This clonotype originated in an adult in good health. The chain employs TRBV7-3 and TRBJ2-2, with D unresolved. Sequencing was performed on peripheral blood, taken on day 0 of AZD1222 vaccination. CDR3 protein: CASSLSHSGAGELFF. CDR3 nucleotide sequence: TGTGCCAGCAGCTTATCCCACAGTGGAGCCGGGGAGCTGTTTTTT. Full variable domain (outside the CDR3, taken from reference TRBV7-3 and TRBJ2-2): GAGVSQTPSNKVTEKGKYVELRCDPISGHTALYWYRQSLGQGPEFLIYFQGTGAADDSGLPNDRFFAVRPEGSVSTLKIQRTERGDSAVYLCASSLSHSGAGELFFGEGSRLTVL.